The 31 T cell receptor beta chains presented below share a single source sample, sequenced in a study of CD8 T cells in Susac syndrome. Random hexamers were used to reverse transcribe the RNA input (roughly 0.5 to 1 ug). TCRdb called the immunoSEQ multiplex PCR reads again in MiXCR, with one record for every CDR3 protein. The data show about 90,000 distinct CDR3 sequences, approximately 96% seen once. Source material: CD8+ T cells from PBMCs. These receptors all stem from a human donor with Susac syndrome.

This chain links TRBV5-6 with TRBJ1-5; TRBD1 might be the D (6 bases). Deletions cut 2 bases from V and 5 bases from J, with 14 bases between. CDR1 and CDR2 from the germline V gene are SGHDT and YYEEEE. This CDR3 has 15 amino acids. The CDR3 DNA reads TGTGCCAGCAGCTTATCAGGGGCGTACGATCAGCCCCAGCATTTT. Translation: CASSLSGAYDQPQHF.

This rearrangement joins TRBV13 to TRBJ2-7, with D possibly matching TRBD1 (5 bases). Trimming cost V 1 base and J 1 base, with 8 bases left between them. Germline lookup yields CDR1 PRHDT and CDR2 FYEKMQ (reference sequence). The CDR3 contains 14 residues. The DNA of the CDR3 is TGTGCCAGCAGCTTAGCAGGGATATCCTACGAGCAGTACTTC. Translating gives CASSLAGISYEQYF.

This chain connects TRBV20-1 to TRBJ1-1; perhaps TRBD1 as D (5 bases). The V gene lost 1 base and the J gene lost 6 bases, with 12 bases spanning the gap. The CDR3 length is 13 residues. The germline gives CDR1 DFQATT, CDR2 SNEGSKA (reference sequence). CDR3 coding DNA: TGCAGTGCTAGAGGCGTCCGGGGGGCTGAAGCTTTCTTT. It codes for CSARGVRGAEAFF.

The chain combines TRBV11-2 with TRBJ1-1, with a weak D call TRBD1 (6 bases). The ends were cut back, 2 bases at V and 1 base at J, with 20 bases in the middle. Per germline, CDR1 SGHAT and CDR2 FQNNGV. The CDR3 is made up of 18 amino acids. The CDR3 loop is CASSLRQGRSAPNTEAFF. The CDR3 nucleotides are TGTGCCAGCAGCTTACGGCAGGGGAGGTCCGCTCCGAACACTGAAGCTTTCTTT.

The gene calls are TRBV5-1 and TRBJ2-7, with D perhaps assigned TRBD1 or TRBD2 (5 bases each). Germline loops: CDR1 SGHRS, CDR2 YFSETQ. This CDR3 is built from 12 residues. V lost 0 bases and J 6 bases, leaving 7 bases between the germline ends. The CDR3 is CASSLGGVEQYF. The DNA for the CDR3 is TGCGCCAGCAGCTTGGGAGGGGTCGAGCAGTACTTC.

The chain links TRBV14 to TRBJ2-1; a possible D gene is TRBD1 (5 bases). CDR3 size: 16 residues. The V gene's germline CDR1 is SGHDN and CDR2 FVKESK. V lost 4 bases and J lost 0, with 13 bases in between. CDR3 protein: CASSLGYDSSYNEQFF. CDR3 in DNA: TGTGCCAGCAGCCTAGGGTACGACAGCTCCTACAATGAGCAGTTCTTC.

V and J are TRBV5-1 and TRBJ1-1; no clear D gene. The germline V and J ends were trimmed by 3 bases and 8 bases, with 11 bases remaining between them. Germline V gene data show CDR1 as SGHRS and CDR2 as YFSETQ. This CDR3 spans 12 amino acids. The CDR3 region has the DNA TGCGCCAGCAGCTCAACAGCGACCGAAGCTTTCTTT. Encoded protein: CASSSTATEAFF.

This rearrangement joins TRBV27 to TRBJ2-7; possible D gene TRBD1, 6 bases. The CDR3 spans 13 residues. Trimming took 6 bases from V and 7 from J, leaving 16 bases between them. Germline V gene sequence: CDR1 MNHEY, CDR2 SMNVEV (reference sequence). The CDR3 loop is CASREIPTGEQYF. The CDR3 DNA reads TGTGCCAGCAGAGAGATCCCCACAGGGGAGCAGTACTTC.

The chain has TRBV4-3 and TRBJ1-1; D gene uncertain. The V end was cut by 1 base, the J end by 4 bases, with 13 bases between. The CDR3 contains 15 residues. Germline lookup yields CDR1 LGHNA and CDR2 YSLEER. The CDR3, as DNA: TGCGCCAGCAGCCAAGGGATGCACAGCTTCACTGAAGCTTTCTTT. Amino acid sequence: CASSQGMHSFTEAFF.

The rearrangement links TRBV29-1 to TRBJ1-1; D is perhaps TRBD1 (5 bases). Trimming removed 7 bases from V and 2 bases from J, with 14 bases in between. This CDR3 comprises 13 residues. Germline CDR1 reads SQVTM; CDR2 reads ANQGSEA. The chain's CDR3 is CSGGPDGNTEAFF. The CDR3 nucleotides are TGCAGCGGGGGACCGGACGGTAACACTGAAGCTTTCTTT.

This clonotype has more than one count but fewer than ten. The chain uses TRBV5-8 and TRBJ2-4; TRBD1 matches 11 bases. V lost 3 bases and J lost 10; bases outside the gene matches: 9. This CDR3 is 15 amino acids long. Germline V gives CDR1 SGHTS, CDR2 YDEGEE. The CDR3 loop reads CASSWQGQGVIIQYF. CDR3 DNA: TGTGCCAGCAGCTGGCAGGGACAGGGGGTCATTATTCAGTACTTC.

V usage is TRBV5-6 and J usage is TRBJ2-1; TRBD1 agrees at 9 bases. CDR3 length: 16 residues. Germline-derived CDR1 and CDR2 are SGHDT and YYEEEE. With 4 bases clipped from V and 4 bases from J, the junction kept 9 bases outside the gene matches. The CDR3 here is CASSLPGDRGYNEQFF. CDR3 nucleotide sequence: TGTGCCAGCAGCCTGCCCGGCGACAGGGGGTACAATGAGCAGTTCTTC.

CDR3 protein: CASSQFHSNSYNEQFF. In DNA form, the CDR3 reads TGCGCCAGCAGCCAGTTCCACTCCAACTCCTACAATGAGCAGTTCTTC. The chain recombines TRBV4-1 with TRBJ2-1; no definite D call. In germline, CDR1 is MGHRA, CDR2 YSYEKL. The germline V and J ends were trimmed by 3 bases and 0 bases, with 12 bases remaining between them. The CDR3 is 16 amino acids.

This chain connects TRBV30 to TRBJ1-4; 11 bases line up with TRBD1. The V and J ends lost 5 bases and 0 bases, in that order; junction bases with no gene match: 8. The CDR3 has 17 amino acids. CDR1 is GTSNPN, CDR2 SVGIG, per germline (reference sequence). Here the CDR3 reads CAWGTGGASSTNEKLFF. The CDR3 region has the DNA TGTGCCTGGGGGACAGGGGGAGCCTCCTCAACTAATGAAAAACTGTTTTTT.

The genes are TRBV1 and TRBJ2-1; the table calls TRBD1, which could not be checked here. TRBV1 is given as a pseudogene. The CDR3 runs to 14 residues. CDR3 in DNA: TGCACCAGCAGCCAAGCCCCTACTGGATATGAGCAGTTCTTC. It translates to CTSSQAPTGYEQFF.

This chain uses TRBV5-4 with TRBJ1-2; D uncertain. V was clipped by 0 bases and J by 3 bases, with 3 bases between them. Germline-derived CDR1 and CDR2 are SGHNT and YYREEE (reference sequence). The CDR3 covers 12 residues. CDR3 residues: CASSLADYGYTF. DNA of the CDR3: TGTGCCAGCAGCTTGGCCGACTATGGCTACACCTTC. The full variable domain, with the rest looked up from reference TRBV5-4 and TRBJ1-2, is ETGVTQSPTHLIKTRGQQVTLRCSSQSGHNTVSWYQQALGQGPQFIFQYYREEENGRGNFPPRFSGLQFPNYSSELNVNALELDDSALYLCASSLADYGYTFGSGTRLTVV.

This clonotype turned up a few times. This chain joins TRBV20-1 and TRBJ1-2; D perhaps matches TRBD1 (5 bases). The CDR3 covers 11 residues. V lost 5 bases and J 7 bases, leaving 11 bases between the germline ends. The germline V gene has CDR1 DFQATT and CDR2 SNEGSKA (reference sequence). CDR3 bases: TGCAGTGCTTCCTCGGGGGGTGGCTACACCTTC. Translated, it gives CSASSGGGYTF.

This chain joins TRBV27 and TRBJ1-2, with TRBD1 as a possible D gene (6 bases). The germline gives CDR1 MNHEY, CDR2 SMNVEV (reference sequence). Between the trimmed V and J ends, which lost 4 bases and 7 bases, there was a span of 13 bases. This CDR3 spans 13 amino acids. For the CDR3, the DNA is TGTGCCAGCAGTTCCAACAGGGCTGGTGGCTACACCTTC. Protein sequence: CASSSNRAGGYTF.

The chain combines TRBV20-1 with TRBJ1-6; TRBD1 might be the D (5 bases). Germline CDR1 DFQATT, CDR2 SNEGSKA (reference sequence). The CDR3 contains 14 residues. The V end lost 3 bases, the J end lost 5 bases, and 11 bases lay between the germline ends. The CDR3 DNA reads TGCAGTGCTAGGACGGGACGAAATAATTCACCCCTCCACTTT. Translating gives CSARTGRNNSPLHF.

This CDR3 reads CASSSGLAFDTQYF. CDR3 bases: TGTGCCAGCAGCTCGGGACTAGCATTCGATACGCAGTATTTT. The V and J genes are TRBV5-6 and TRBJ2-3; TRBD2 agrees at 9 bases. The CDR3 covers 14 residues. Looked up from germline, CDR1 is SGHDT and CDR2 is YYEEEE. J was trimmed by 6 bases and V by 3 bases; bases with no gene match: 5.

V gene TRBV11-3 combines with J gene TRBJ2-7; tentatively, D is TRBD1 or TRBD2 (5 bases each). The germline V and J ends were trimmed by 3 bases and 0 bases, with 12 bases remaining between them. The CDR3 consists of 15 residues. Germline assignment: CDR1 SGHNT and CDR2 YENEEA. The CDR3 region is CASSFGGVSSYEQYF. CDR3 sequence (DNA): TGTGCCAGCAGCTTTGGGGGTGTAAGCTCCTACGAGCAGTACTTC.

The rearrangement joins TRBV7-2 to TRBJ2-5; D gene unclear. Germline CDR1 SGHTA, CDR2 FQGNSA. Deletions cut 3 bases from V and 2 bases from J, with 10 bases between. The CDR3 has 14 residues. The CDR3 is CASSFSGPQETQYF. The DNA of the CDR3 is TGTGCCAGCAGCTTTTCCGGTCCGCAAGAGACCCAGTACTTC.

This chain links TRBV21-1 with TRBJ1-3; the table's D call TRBD1 went unverified against the DNA. TRBV21-1 is deemed a pseudogene. This CDR3 is built from 16 residues. CDR3 DNA: TGTGCCAGCAGCAAAAACGGACAGGATTCTGGAAACACCATATATTTT. Translation: CASSKNGQDSGNTIYF.

The chain has TRBV9 and TRBJ1-4; D gene uncertain. The CDR3 spans 14 residues. Trimming cost V 2 bases and J 4 bases, with 9 bases left between them. CDR1 and CDR2 (germline): SGDLS, YYNGEE. CDR3 in amino acids: CASSVFGSNEKLFF. DNA of the CDR3: TGTGCCAGCAGCGTTTTCGGGAGTAATGAAAAACTGTTTTTT.

V gene TRBV5-1 combines with J gene TRBJ1-1; a possible D gene is TRBD1 (6 bases). Germline CDR1 is SGHRS and CDR2 is YFSETQ. The CDR3 loop spans 14 amino acids. The V end was cut by 1 base, the J end by 1 base, with 8 bases between. CDR3 nucleotides: TGCGCCAGCAGCTTGCAGGGGCCGAACACTGAAGCTTTCTTT. Encoded protein: CASSLQGPNTEAFF. Using reference TRBV5-1 and TRBJ1-1 for the parts outside the CDR3, the full variable domain is KAGVTQTPRYLIKTRGQQVTLSCSPISGHRSVSWYQQTPGQGLQFLFEYFSETQRNKGNFPGRFSGRQFSNSRSEMNVSTLELGDSALYLCASSLQGPNTEAFFGQGTRLTVV.

This rearrangement joins TRBV25-1 to TRBJ1-6; D is undetermined. CDR1 and CDR2 from the germline V gene are MGHDK and SYGVNS. The V end lost 3 bases, the J end lost 8 bases, and 5 bases lay between the germline ends. The CDR3 is 12 amino acids. Here the CDR3 reads CASSDDYSPLHF. The CDR3 DNA follows: TGTGCCAGCAGTGATGATTATTCACCCCTCCACTTT.

This clonotype was observed a single time. The CDR3 nucleotides are TGTGCCACCAGTGATCCCCGGACAGCCACAGATACGCAGTATTTT. Translating it yields CATSDPRTATDTQYF. The chain is built from TRBV24-1 and TRBJ2-3; perhaps TRBD1 as D (6 bases). The CDR3 length is 15 residues. Germline CDR1 KGHDR, CDR2 SFDVKD. Trimming took off 3 bases at V and 2 bases at J, with 11 bases between the two ends.

The chain couples TRBV27 to TRBJ2-3; 7 bases agree with TRBD1. V shed 7 bases and J 4 bases; nucleotides not matched to a gene: 8. The CDR3 is 14 amino acids. Germline values: CDR1 MNHEY, CDR2 SMNVEV (reference sequence). CDR3 nucleotide sequence: TGTGCCAGCACAGTGAGGGGGCGCCCAGATACGCAGTATTTT. Its protein is CASTVRGRPDTQYF.

J is TRBJ2-6 and V is TRBV28; 8 positions match TRBD1. The CDR3 is made up of 18 amino acids. CDR1 is MDHEN, CDR2 SYDVKM, per germline. The V and J ends lost 5 bases and 2 bases, in that order; junction bases with no gene match: 11. CDR3 protein: CASSLAGTGGPGANVLTF. The CDR3 DNA reads as TGTGCCAGCAGTCTGGCCGGGACAGGCGGTCCTGGGGCCAACGTCCTGACTTTC.

The CDR3 DNA reads as TGTGCCAGCAGTGAAGGGACAGTCCCAGCTAACTATGGCTACACCTTC. Translated, it gives CASSEGTVPANYGYTF. V and J are TRBV2 and TRBJ1-2, with D perhaps TRBD1 (6 bases). The CDR3 length is 16 residues. Germline V CDR1 and CDR2: SNHLY, FYNNEI. V gave up 1 base and J gave up 0 bases, with 12 bases separating them. Looking up the rest from reference TRBV2 and TRBJ1-2 gives the full variable domain: EPEVTQTPSHQVTQMGQEVILRCVPISNHLYFYWYRQILGQKVEFLVSFYNNEISEKSEIFDDQFSVERPDGSNFTLKIRSTKLEDSAMYFCASSEGTVPANYGYTFGSGTRLTVV.

This sequence joins TRBV9 and TRBJ2-7; TRBD1 aligns across 10 bases. Trimming cost V 3 bases and J 5 bases; bases outside gene matches: 8. From germline, CDR1 is SGDLS and CDR2 YYNGEE. The CDR3 spans 15 residues. Here the CDR3 DNA reads TGTGCCAGCAGCGATGCCGGGACAGGGGACGACGAGCAGTACTTC. It encodes CASSDAGTGDDEQYF.